These T cell receptor beta chains were read from a single sample in a study of patients and donors after allogeneic stem cell transplantation. Via MiXCR, TCRdb re-called the RT-PCR reads, giving one row per CDR3 protein. The sample holds fewer than 75,000 distinct CDR3 sequences, about 14% seen once. Sequencing was done on a sample of blood, either unsorted or a sorted T cell fraction (not recorded which). These receptors were obtained from a human donor who was either an allogeneic HSCT recipient or a stem cell or donor lymphocyte infusion donor (not recorded which). It is not recorded whose cells these are; they may come from a transplant donor. The CDR3 runs from the conserved cysteine through the conserved F or W. The D gene is left open where the match is weak. Clone size is not always given. Where it is, it says once, few, many or a class for expanded clones.

v_gene	j_gene	d_gene	abundance	CDR3nt	CDR3aa
TRBV5-6	TRBJ2-1	TRBD2	NA	TGTGCCAGCAGCTTGGCTTGGGACTATACCTCCTACAATGAGCAGTTCTTC	CASSLAWDYTSYNEQFF
TRBV7-9	TRBJ1-2	NA	NA	TGTGCCAGCGAGGCTAGTCGTACGGGAGCTCCCCGAAACACTAACTATGGCTACACCTTC	CASEASRTGAPRNTNYGYTF
TRBV12-3/TRBV12-4	TRBJ1-2	NA	few	TGTGCCAGCAGTTTTACCTTTTCCGGGGCCAACTATGGCTACACCTTC	CASSFTFSGANYGYTF
TRBV20-1	TRBJ1-5	NA	many	TGCAGTGCACTAACAGGGAAGGCCGATCAGCCCCAGCATTTT	CSALTGKADQPQHF
TRBV11-2	TRBJ2-2	TRBD2	NA	TGTGCCAGCAGCTTAGATCTACGGACTAGCGGGAGTGTCTTCGGGGAGCTGTTTTTT	CASSLDLRTSGSVFGELFF
TRBV20-1	TRBJ1-5	NA	medium-sized	TGCAGTGGCCAGGAGGGAGGTCAGCCCCAGCATTTT	CSGQEGGQPQHF
TRBV20-1	TRBJ2-7	NA	NA	TGCAGTGCTGAACAGGGCCCTGAAGACGAGCAGTACTTC	CSAEQGPEDEQYF
TRBV7-9	TRBJ1-5	NA	many	TGTGCCAGCAGCTTAGACTATCAGCCCCAGCATTTT	CASSLDYQPQHF
TRBV12-3/TRBV12-4	TRBJ2-3	NA	NA	TGTGCCACCACTTCACCCGACTTATATAGCACAGATACGCAGTATTTT	CATTSPDLYSTDTQYF
TRBV20-1	TRBJ1-4	NA	many	TGCAGTGCTAGAGAGATGCTGACAGCGCGACATGAAAAACTGTTTTTT	CSAREMLTARHEKLFF
TRBV2	TRBJ1-1	NA	many	TGTGCCAGCAGTGAATGGTTGGGCAGCCGGACTGAAGCTTTCTTT	CASSEWLGSRTEAFF
TRBV11-2	TRBJ2-1	NA	many	TGTGCCAGCAGCTCGATAGACAGGTACAATGAGCAGTTCTTC	CASSSIDRYNEQFF
TRBV20-1	TRBJ2-7	NA	medium-sized	TGCAGTGCTAGCTCTCGGGCTAGCGCTTCCTCCTACGAGCAGTACTTC	CSASSRASASSYEQYF
TRBV27	TRBJ1-1	NA	many	TGTGCCAGCAGTTTAGGGGACGGCTATGAAGCTTTCTTT	CASSLGDGYEAFF
TRBV10-3	TRBJ1-1	NA	NA	TGTGCCATCAATTTGGACGGGAACACTGAAGCTTTCTTT	CAINLDGNTEAFF
TRBV21-1	TRBJ2-2	NA	NA	TGTGCCAGCAGCAAACTGGGGACAGGGAGTTTCGGGGAGCTGTTTTTT	CASSKLGTGSFGELFF
TRBV19	TRBJ1-2	NA	few	TGTGCCAGTAAAGGACAGCTGCTCTATGGCTACACCTTC	CASKGQLLYGYTF
TRBV3-1	TRBJ2-1	TRBD2	many	TGTGCCAGCAGTCCACCAGCGGGAACGCAAGTTGCGGAGCAGTTCTTC	CASSPPAGTQVAEQFF
TRBV5-1	TRBJ1-1	NA	many	TGCGCCAGCAGCTTGGATCGGGCCTCGAGCGGTGAAGCTTTCTTT	CASSLDRASSGEAFF
TRBV20-1	TRBJ2-1	NA	many	TGCAGTGGGGGGACTTTACCGTACAATGAGCAGTTCTTC	CSGGTLPYNEQFF
TRBV12-1	TRBJ2-2	NA	NA	TGCGCCAGCAGCATGGGACAGTTAATGGACACCGGGGAGCTGTTTTTT	CASSMGQLMDTGELFF
TRBV20-1	TRBJ2-7	TRBD1	few	TGCAGTGCTACCTTACCGGGACAGGGGGCCTACGAGCAGTACTTC	CSATLPGQGAYEQYF
TRBV5-4	TRBJ2-1	TRBD2	few	TGTGCCAGCAGCTTAGACGGGAGGGCCTACAATGAGCAGTTCTTC	CASSLDGRAYNEQFF
TRBV29-1	TRBJ1-5	NA	NA	TGCAGCCTACCCGGGGCAGCTTATAGCAATCAGCCCCAGCATTTT	CSLPGAAYSNQPQHF
TRBV7-8	TRBJ2-1	TRBD1	few	TGTGCCAGCAGCTTAGGGGACAGATTTGACAATGAGCAGTTCTTC	CASSLGDRFDNEQFF
TRBV20-1	TRBJ2-7	NA	NA	TGCAGTGCTGAAGGAGCTACCATAACAACCTACGAGCAGTACTTC	CSAEGATITTYEQYF
TRBV7-9	TRBJ1-2	TRBD1	NA	TGTGCCAGCAGCCCGGGGACAGGAAATGGCTACACCTTC	CASSPGTGNGYTF
TRBV20-1	TRBJ2-7	NA	NA	TGCAGTGCTAGAGATCGTAAAGTAGGACCATTATACGAGCAGTACTTC	CSARDRKVGPLYEQYF
TRBV3-1	TRBJ1-2	TRBD1	many	TGTGCCAGCAGCCATCAGGGGGCGCACTATGGCTACACCTTC	CASSHQGAHYGYTF
TRBV3-1	TRBJ2-6	NA	NA	TGTGCCAGCAGCCATACCCAGGGCTCTGGGGCCAACGTCCTGACTTTC	CASSHTQGSGANVLTF
TRBV12-3/TRBV12-4	TRBJ2-2	NA	NA	TGTGCCAGCACCCCGGGTCCCGGGGAGCTGTTTTTT	CASTPGPGELFF
TRBV7-2	TRBJ1-2	NA	many	TGTGCCAGCAGCTTAGGGCTGGGCAACTATGGCTACACCTTC	CASSLGLGNYGYTF
TRBV2	TRBJ1-5	NA	NA	TGTGCCAGCAGTGATCCTCAGCCCCAGCATTTT	CASSDPQPQHF
TRBV29-1	TRBJ1-4	NA	few	TGCAGCGTTGAGTGGGGAACTAATGAAAAACTGTTTTTT	CSVEWGTNEKLFF
TRBV29-1	TRBJ2-1	NA	NA	TGCAGCGTTGTCTTCGGGCGTTTCCTCCAGGAGGGGGCTTTGTTCAATGAGCAGTTCTTC	CSVVFGRFLQEGALFNEQFF
TRBV15	TRBJ2-7	TRBD2	once	TGTGCCACCAGCACGTACAAATCCCTAGCGGGAGGGACCTACGAGCAGTACTTC	CATSTYKSLAGGTYEQYF
TRBV11-3	TRBJ2-1	NA	NA	TGTGCCAGCAGCTTAGACCTGGGTTTAGGGTTCTTC	CASSLDLGLGFF
TRBV5-6	TRBJ2-5	TRBD1	few	TGTGCCAGCAGCTTGGCTCGCAGGGGGGAGACCCAGTACTTC	CASSLARRGETQYF